Below, 13 T cell receptor beta chains from the same sample are listed, as sequenced in a study of PD-1 blockade in classical Hodgkin lymphoma. Exposure to brentuximab vedotin varied, and each patient had relapsed following autologous stem cell transplantation. The method was immunoSEQ multiplex PCR; TCRdb's version includes in-frame clones alone and lacks a portion of them. Of about 21,000 clones listed, 70% to 85% are singletons. The source material was peripheral blood mononuclear cells (PBMCs), sampled at baseline. Receptor source: a human donor with classical Hodgkin lymphoma.

The chain combines TRBV11-2 with TRBJ1-1; D gene uncertain. CDR3 size: 13 residues. Germline V CDR1 and CDR2: SGHAT, FQNNGV. The ends were cut back, 4 bases at V and 1 base at J, with 7 bases in the middle. This chain's CDR3 is CASSSDTNTEAFF. The DNA of the CDR3 is TGTGCCAGCAGCTCCGACACGAACACTGAAGCTTTCTTT. The whole variable domain, remainder taken from reference TRBV11-2 and TRBJ1-1, is EAGVAQSPRYKIIEKRQSVAFWCNPISGHATLYWYQQILGQGPKLLIQFQNNGVVDDSQLPKDRFSAERLKGVDSTLKIQPAKLEDSAVYLCASSSDTNTEAFFGQGTRLTVV.

This clone was detected once. The chain carries TRBV7-7 and TRBJ2-2; D unclear. Germline CDR1 reads SSHAT; CDR2 reads FNYEAQ (reference sequence). Trimming removed 1 base at V and 5 bases at J, with 2 bases between. There are 12 residues in the CDR3. CDR3 protein: CASSLGTGELFF. The CDR3 DNA is TGTGCCAGCAGCTTAGGGACCGGGGAGCTGTTTTTT. The entire variable domain, with the rest obtained from reference TRBV7-7 and TRBJ2-2, is as follows: GAGVSQSPRYKVTKRGQDVTLRCDPISSHATLYWYQQALGQGPEFLTYFNYEAQPDKSGLPSDRFSAERPEGSISTLTIQRTEQRDSAMYRCASSLGTGELFFGEGSRLTVL.

This chain's CDR3 is CASSYPGQGNTGELFF. As DNA, the CDR3 is TGTGCCAGCTCATATCCGGGACAGGGGAACACCGGGGAGCTGTTTTTT. The chain combines TRBV18 with TRBJ2-2; 9 nucleotides align to TRBD1. V lost 5 bases, J lost 1 base, and 5 bases stayed unmatched. Germline CDR1 KGHSH, CDR2 LQKENI. The CDR3 consists of 16 residues.

A single count supports this clone. This sequence joins TRBV6-5 and TRBJ1-1; D gene uncertain. Between the trimmed V and J ends, which lost 4 bases and 1 base, there was a span of 7 bases. The germline V gene encodes CDR1 MNHEY and CDR2 SVGAGI. This CDR3 region has 13 residues. CDR3 loop: CASSSPGNTEAFF. The CDR3 DNA reads as TGTGCCAGCAGTTCACCAGGGAACACTGAAGCTTTCTTT.

The chain employs TRBV5-1 and TRBJ1-1; 7 bases map to TRBD1. Germline-derived CDR1 and CDR2 are SGHRS and YFSETQ. V gave up 3 bases and J gave up 0 bases; unmatched junction bases: 2. CDR3 length: 14 residues. The CDR3 spells CASSSGQMNTEAFF. CDR3 nucleotides: TGCGCCAGCAGCTCGGGACAGATGAACACTGAAGCTTTCTTT.

The chain uses TRBV25-1 and TRBJ2-3, with TRBD2 matching 12 bases. V dropped 8 bases and J dropped 1; count of bases not matched to a gene: 13. The V gene's germline CDR1 is MGHDK and CDR2 SYGVNS. CDR3 length equals 18 residues. CDR3 bases: TGTGCCAGCCATGGTGGTCTAGCGGGGGGGCCGGGCACAGATACGCAGTATTTT. Protein: CASHGGLAGGPGTDTQYF. Using reference TRBV25-1 and TRBJ2-3 for the parts outside the CDR3, the full variable domain is EADIYQTPRYLVIGTGKKITLECSQTMGHDKMYWYQQDPGMELHLIHYSYGVNSTEKGDLSSESTVSRIRTEHFPLTLESARPSHTSQYLCASHGGLAGGPGTDTQYFGPGTRLTVL.

The chain joins TRBV2 to TRBJ1-4; possibly TRBD1 for D (5 bases). Germline V gene data show CDR1 as SNHLY and CDR2 as FYNNEI. V lost 4 bases to trimming and J lost 5 bases, with 14 bases between them. The CDR3 length is 15 residues. CDR3: CASSVGGFPNEKLFF. As DNA, the CDR3 is TGTGCCAGCAGTGTGGGGGGGTTCCCGAATGAAAAACTGTTTTTT.

The chain links TRBV28 to TRBJ2-5, with D uncertain. Trimming stripped 7 bases from V and 9 bases from J, with 21 bases between. This CDR3 region has 14 residues. Germline assignment: CDR1 MDHEN and CDR2 SYDVKM. CDR3 DNA: TGTGCCAGCATTCGGACCGCCCTACAAGGTGCCCAGTACTTC. This encodes CASIRTALQGAQYF.

The V call is TRBV29-1, the J call TRBJ1-1; TRBD1 matches 9 bases. The CDR3 covers 14 residues. Germline values: CDR1 SQVTM, CDR2 ANQGSEA. Unmatched junction bases numbered 7, after V lost 7 bases and J lost 1 base. CDR3 loop: CSATRTGANTEAFF. DNA of the CDR3: TGCAGCGCAACCCGGACAGGGGCGAACACTGAAGCTTTCTTT.

This clone has a handful of counts. The CDR3 DNA follows: TGTGCCAGCTCACCCGCCTTCGGTAAGGAAGGGACTGAAGCTTTCTTT. As protein: CASSPAFGKEGTEAFF. The chain uses TRBV18 and TRBJ1-1; D call uncertain. Germline V gene lookup returns CDR1 KGHSH and CDR2 LQKENI. The CDR3 sequence is 16 residues long. The V end was cut by 3 bases, the J end by 5 bases, with 19 bases between.

Only one count was recorded for this clone. The chain carries TRBV4-3 and TRBJ2-1, with TRBD2 matching 7 bases. The CDR3 runs 17 residues. The germline V gene encodes CDR1 LGHNA and CDR2 YSLEER. V lost 0 bases, J lost 3 bases, and 8 bases stayed unmatched. Here the CDR3 DNA reads TGCGCCAGCAGCCAAGACATATTAGCTAGCGGCTACAATGAGCAGTTCTTC. Protein: CASSQDILASGYNEQFF.

This chain links TRBV19 with TRBJ1-5; the match to TRBD1 covers 9 bases. With 6 bases clipped from V and 3 bases from J, the junction kept 6 bases outside the gene matches. The CDR3 covers 15 residues. Germline assignment: CDR1 LNHDA and CDR2 SQIVND (reference sequence). The CDR3 region is CASSVGTGYNQPQHF. In DNA, the CDR3 is TGTGCCAGTAGCGTAGGGACAGGGTACAATCAGCCCCAGCATTTT.

V usage is TRBV2 and J usage is TRBJ2-1, with TRBD2 identical over 7 bases. The CDR3 consists of 15 residues. Trimming took 7 bases from V and 2 from J; bases not matched to a gene: 8. Germline CDR1 is SNHLY and CDR2 is FYNNEI. CDR3 DNA: TGTGCCAGCATCGTGAGCGGGATACCCTACAATGAGCAGTTCTTC. This translates into CASIVSGIPYNEQFF.